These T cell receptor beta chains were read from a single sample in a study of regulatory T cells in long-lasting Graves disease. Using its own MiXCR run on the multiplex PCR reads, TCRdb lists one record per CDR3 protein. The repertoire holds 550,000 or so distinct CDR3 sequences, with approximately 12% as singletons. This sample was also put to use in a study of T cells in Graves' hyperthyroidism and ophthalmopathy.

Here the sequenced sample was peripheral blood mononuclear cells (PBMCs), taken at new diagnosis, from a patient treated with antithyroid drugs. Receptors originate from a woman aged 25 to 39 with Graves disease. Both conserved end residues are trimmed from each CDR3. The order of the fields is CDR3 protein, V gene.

CDR3aa: ASSLYRGRGLYNEQF
v_gene: TRBV11-2

CDR3aa: ASSPGRNSYEQY
v_gene: TRBV11-1

CDR3aa: ASSPAGGTLRETQY
v_gene: TRBV28

CDR3aa: ASRAVMSSYEQY
v_gene: TRBV27

CDR3aa: ASSSRPSLAAIPHEQY
v_gene: TRBV11-2

CDR3aa: ASSQPRWRSTGELF
v_gene: TRBV3-1

CDR3aa: ASTSVGGNTEAF
v_gene: TRBV19

CDR3aa: ASQRVNNEQF
v_gene: TRBV11-3

CDR3aa: ASSVTSGGRMDQY
v_gene: TRBV5-1

CDR3aa: SATLRGGLSYEQY
v_gene: TRBV20-1

CDR3aa: ATTTGLALTEQF
v_gene: TRBV6-1

CDR3aa: ASSSGQIFGQY
v_gene: TRBV5-4

CDR3aa: SVETRDRGPYEQY
v_gene: TRBV29-1

CDR3aa: ASSLAGGQEPNYGYT
v_gene: TRBV7-9

CDR3aa: ASSLAGTDNEQF
v_gene: TRBV11-3

CDR3aa: SVSQGNYGYT
v_gene: TRBV29-1

CDR3aa: ASSLGDRSSYEQY
v_gene: TRBV5-1

CDR3aa: ASSLKGGLFTEAF
v_gene: TRBV27

CDR3aa: ASRIRGGFDSPLH
v_gene: TRBV12-3/TRBV12-4

CDR3aa: ASSQGQGRDEKLF
v_gene: TRBV27

CDR3aa: ASSQNTGELF
v_gene: TRBV3-1

CDR3aa: ASSPPGGGPQH
v_gene: TRBV6-1

CDR3aa: ASRTTSLDEQF
v_gene: TRBV7-9

CDR3aa: SVKSWSKSTDTQY
v_gene: TRBV29-1

CDR3aa: ASSFSGHEQF
v_gene: TRBV11-3

CDR3aa: ASSTHTGGSKETQY
v_gene: TRBV19

CDR3aa: ASSLQLAGVSTDTQY
v_gene: TRBV28

CDR3aa: ASSATGQGRAAF
v_gene: TRBV2

CDR3aa: ASSSLPGAAF
v_gene: TRBV12-3/TRBV12-4

CDR3aa: ASRPVAGLYNEQF
v_gene: TRBV6-1

CDR3aa: ASSLGAGTGPAYEQY
v_gene: TRBV27

CDR3aa: ASSTRLAATDTQY
v_gene: TRBV27

CDR3aa: ASKERGYNEQF
v_gene: TRBV19

CDR3aa: ASSVRDYSFYPNQPQH
v_gene: TRBV28

CDR3aa: ASSLADYTPGELAYEQY
v_gene: TRBV11-2

CDR3aa: ASSSPVYEQY
v_gene: TRBV28

CDR3aa: ASSLSGTGIYGYT
v_gene: TRBV6-2/TRBV6-3

CDR3aa: ASSYSMGGLARTNEQF
v_gene: TRBV6-2/TRBV6-3

CDR3aa: ASSHSLERDTQY
v_gene: TRBV4-1

CDR3aa: SVRRGGEKLF
v_gene: TRBV29-1

CDR3aa: ATSDLSYNEQF
v_gene: TRBV24-1

CDR3aa: ASSSRTSGDYEQY
v_gene: TRBV5-1

CDR3aa: ASSLNGVDYGYT
v_gene: TRBV2

CDR3aa: ASSEAGGSYNEQF
v_gene: TRBV2

CDR3aa: ASSIGGDLNTEAF
v_gene: TRBV19

CDR3aa: ASSLSDGNQPQH
v_gene: TRBV7-2

CDR3aa: ASSAKHGTGNTIY
v_gene: TRBV5-4